A single sample is the source of the 30 T cell receptor beta chains below, sequenced in a study of regulatory T cells in long-lasting Graves disease. Both iRepertoire HTBI primers and Arm-PCR of CDR3 regions were used to build the TCR beta libraries. One entry per CDR3 protein, called by TCRdb with MiXCR from the multiplex PCR reads. The sample lists roughly 500,000 distinct CDR3 sequences; approximately 13% were seen once. Time point described: newly diagnosed GD, antithyroid drugs for less than 3 months. PBMC-extracted RNA yielded the TCR library. The same data also went into a second study, on T cells in Graves' hyperthyroidism and ophthalmopathy.

The sample here was peripheral blood mononuclear cells (PBMCs), taken at new diagnosis, from a patient treated with antithyroid drugs. These receptors all come from a man under 40 with Graves disease.

As for this clonotype: A read error is possible here, since a much larger clone lies one base away. The CDR3: CASSIGLAGGPWGTQYF. In DNA form, the CDR3 reads TGTGCCAGCAGTATTGGACTAGCGGGAGGGCCTTGGGGGACCCAGTACTTC. The chain uses TRBV6-2 or TRBV6-3 and TRBJ2-5; 15 bases map to TRBD2. The CDR3 is 17 residues long. V lost 5 bases to trimming and J lost 7 bases; unmatched junction nucleotides: 11. Germline assignment: CDR1 MNHEY and CDR2 SVGEGT.

This clonotype was seen repeatedly, ten times or more. DNA of the CDR3: TGCAGCGCCCTAGGACTGGCGGCCACAGATACGCAGTATTTT. Protein sequence: CSALGLAATDTQYF. This rearrangement joins TRBV29-1 to TRBJ2-3; tentative D call: TRBD2 (5 bases). The V end was cut by 7 bases, the J end by 2 bases, with 16 bases between. The germline V gene encodes CDR1 SQVTM and CDR2 ANQGSEA. The CDR3 is made up of 14 amino acids.

The chain is built from TRBV29-1 and TRBJ2-1; no definite D call. The V end was cut by 2 bases, the J end by 10 bases, with 12 bases between. The CDR3 contains 12 residues. CDR1 and CDR2 (germline): SQVTM, ANQGSEA. The CDR3 DNA reads as TGCAGCGTTGAACCAGGAGTTCGGGAGCAGTTCTTC. It encodes CSVEPGVREQFF.

This chain links TRBV20-1 with TRBJ1-2; unclear D gene. Trimming left V 4 bases short and J 2 bases short, with 5 bases between. The CDR3 is 11 amino acids. The germline V gene encodes CDR1 DFQATT and CDR2 SNEGSKA (reference sequence). CDR3 loop: CSAIQNYGYTF. The CDR3 DNA sequence: TGCAGTGCTATCCAGAACTATGGCTACACCTTC.

Regarding this clonotype: A read error likely explains this, since a far larger clone differs by one base. The CDR3 carries no conserved terminal phenylalanine or tryptophan, so it likely arises from a read error. CDR3 sequence reads: CASSPGLAGSQETQYS. Written as DNA, the CDR3 is TGTGCCAGCTCACCTGGACTAGCGGGCTCTCAAGAGACCCAGTACTCC. The chain recombines TRBV2 with TRBJ2-5; 11 bases match TRBD2. CDR1 and CDR2 from the germline V gene are SNHLY and FYNNEI. V dropped 8 bases and J dropped 2; count of bases not matched to a gene: 10. The CDR3 spans 16 residues.

The CDR3 DNA reads as TGTGCCAGCAGTGACCACCGGGGACAGGGGTCAGATACGCAGTATTTT. Amino acid sequence: CASSDHRGQGSDTQYF. The chain carries TRBV6-4 and TRBJ2-3, with 10 bases matching TRBD1. Germline loops: CDR1 MRHNA, CDR2 SNTAGT. J gave up 4 bases and V 2 bases, and 6 bases lay outside the gene matches. The CDR3 runs 16 residues.

The rearrangement links TRBV30 to TRBJ2-4; 7 bases agree with TRBD1. CDR1 is GTSNPN, CDR2 SVGIG, per germline (reference sequence). The CDR3 consists of 14 residues. The junction had 4 bases not matched to a gene; V was cut back by 3 bases and J by 2 bases. The chain's CDR3 is CAWRLTGSKNIQYF. DNA for the CDR3: TGTGCCTGGAGGTTGACAGGGTCCAAAAACATTCAGTACTTC.

This clonotype has a handful of counts. The chain combines TRBV6-1 with TRBJ2-2, with 7 bases lining up with TRBD2. The germline CDR1 and CDR2 sequences are MNHNS and SASEGT. There are 14 residues in the CDR3. The junction had 6 bases not matched to a gene; V was cut back by 8 bases and J by 3 bases. In nucleotides, the CDR3 is TGTGCCAGCCATCCCGGGAGGCACACCGGGGAGCTGTTTTTT. This encodes CASHPGRHTGELFF.

This clonotype was counted many times. Written as DNA, the CDR3 is TGTGCCAGCAGCGCAGGACTAGCGGGTGTGGTAGAGACCCAGTACTTC. It translates to CASSAGLAGVVETQYF. This chain links TRBV11-2 with TRBJ2-5, with 11 bases aligning to TRBD2. The CDR3 runs to 16 residues. Trimming at V came to 5 bases and at J to 4 bases, leaving 9 bases not matched to a gene. The germline V gene encodes CDR1 SGHAT and CDR2 FQNNGV.

The chain is built from TRBV2 and TRBJ2-7; 7 bases fit TRBD1. Per the germline V gene, CDR1 is SNHLY and CDR2 is FYNNEI. V lost 0 bases, J lost 3 bases, and 11 bases stayed unmatched. The CDR3 is 17 amino acids. This chain's CDR3 is CASSEAGTVSPFYEQYF. The CDR3 DNA follows: TGTGCCAGCAGTGAAGCAGGGACAGTCAGTCCTTTCTACGAGCAGTACTTC.

V and J are TRBV18 and TRBJ1-2; 7 bases align to TRBD1. Germline CDR1 KGHSH, CDR2 LQKENI. The CDR3 is 16 residues long. Trimming cost V 3 bases and J 6 bases; bases outside gene matches: 13. CDR3 amino acids: CASSPPGRGQSNGYTF. The CDR3 DNA reads TGTGCCAGCTCACCCCCTGGGAGGGGACAGTCGAATGGCTACACCTTC.

This clonotype appeared many times. The genes are TRBV7-8 and TRBJ2-7; weak D call: TRBD1 (5 bases). Per germline, CDR1 SGHVS and CDR2 FQNEAQ. V gave up 1 base and J gave up 2 bases, with 15 bases separating them. This CDR3 region has 16 residues. The CDR3 DNA is TGTGCCAGCAGCTTAGTTCTGCCAGGGAACACCTACGAGCAGTACTTC. Protein sequence: CASSLVLPGNTYEQYF.

A few counts support this clonotype. Germline is not matched at one junction end, which may reflect a read error. This chain uses TRBV9 with TRBJ2-3, with 14 bases fitting TRBD2. CDR1 and CDR2 (germline): SGDLS, YYNGEE. CDR3 length: 16 amino acids. This CDR3 reads CGSSPTSGRAGDTQYF. For the CDR3, the DNA is TGTGGCAGCAGCCCGACTAGCGGGAGGGCCGGAGATACGCAGTATTTT.

The chain employs TRBV5-1 and TRBJ1-4, with a possible D match to TRBD1 (5 bases). Per the germline V gene, CDR1 is SGHRS and CDR2 is YFSETQ. CDR3 length: 20 residues. V lost 0 bases and J lost 3, with 24 bases in between. In DNA, the CDR3 is TGCGCCAGCAGCTTGGTAGCCGCTGGGACCGGGTCCCTAGCTAATGAAAAACTGTTTTTT. This codes for CASSLVAAGTGSLANEKLFF.

The sample holds many counts of this clonotype. The V gene is TRBV20-1, the J gene TRBJ1-1; D might be TRBD1 (6 bases). This CDR3 has 16 residues. Trimming took off 3 bases at V and 0 bases at J, with 17 bases between the two ends. The germline V gene has CDR1 DFQATT and CDR2 SNEGSKA (reference sequence). The DNA for the CDR3 is TGCAGTGCTAGGGATTACAGGGTGGTGATGAACACTGAAGCTTTCTTT. Translating it yields CSARDYRVVMNTEAFF.

This clonotype was detected many times. The V gene is TRBV29-1, the J gene TRBJ1-1; a possible D gene is TRBD1 (5 bases). Germline CDR1 SQVTM, CDR2 ANQGSEA. CDR3 length equals 14 residues. The V end was cut by 6 bases, the J end by 10 bases, with 24 bases between. CDR3 amino acids: CSVHLRRGVTSAFF. The DNA for the CDR3 is TGCAGCGTCCACCTCCGAAGGGGAGTCACGTCAGCTTTCTTT.

For the CDR3, the DNA is TGTGCCAGCAGCTTACAGGCAGGGGGCGGCGATGAGCAGTTCTTC. It specifies CASSLQAGGGDEQFF. The chain links TRBV7-2 to TRBJ2-1; 8 nucleotides line up with TRBD1. After removal of 2 bases from V and 8 bases from J, the junction contained 8 bases not matched to a gene. Germline assignment: CDR1 SGHTA and CDR2 FQGNSA. The CDR3 is made up of 15 amino acids.

This clonotype has a count of ten or more. The chain recombines TRBV20-1 with TRBJ2-7; D is perhaps TRBD1 (5 bases). Germline values: CDR1 DFQATT, CDR2 SNEGSKA (reference sequence). V was trimmed by 6 bases and J by 1 base, leaving 13 bases between them. The CDR3 loop spans 13 amino acids. CDR3 amino acids: CSAFQGRSYEQYF. CDR3 sequence (DNA): TGCAGTGCGTTTCAGGGTCGATCCTACGAGCAGTACTTC.

This clonotype was counted ten times or more. This chain links TRBV12-3 or TRBV12-4 with TRBJ2-2; D gene unclear. The V gene lost 5 bases and the J gene lost 7 bases, with 8 bases spanning the gap. The CDR3 spans 12 residues. CDR3 amino acids: CASSEGNGELFF. DNA for the CDR3: TGTGCCAGCAGTGAAGGGAACGGGGAGCTGTTTTTT.

This clonotype was detected ten times or more. The CDR3 region is CASSEPISGRRYEQYF. The CDR3 coding sequence is TGTGCCAGCAGTGAACCGATTAGCGGGAGGAGGTACGAGCAGTACTTC. The chain has TRBV6-1 and TRBJ2-7, with TRBD2 matching 10 bases. V was clipped by 2 bases and J by 4 bases; unmatched bases: 8. The CDR3 totals 16 residues. Germline CDR1 and CDR2: MNHNS and SASEGT.

This clonotype was detected ten times or more. This chain joins TRBV20-1 and TRBJ2-1; 8 positions agree with TRBD2. The V gene end was trimmed by 5 bases and the J gene end by 0 bases; junction bases not matched to a gene: 6. Per the germline V gene, CDR1 is DFQATT and CDR2 is SNEGSKA (reference sequence). The CDR3 runs 15 residues. The CDR3: CSARGLAASYNEQFF. CDR3 DNA: TGCAGTGCTCGCGGACTAGCCGCCTCCTACAATGAGCAGTTCTTC.

Ten or more counts support this clonotype. The chain combines TRBV27 with TRBJ1-4, with D tentatively TRBD1 (5 bases). This CDR3 has 13 residues. V lost 3 bases, J lost 8 bases, and 10 bases lay in between. Germline values: CDR1 MNHEY, CDR2 SMNVEV (reference sequence). The CDR3 region is CASSLGGPEKLFF. For the CDR3, the DNA is TGTGCCAGCAGTTTGGGGGGACCCGAAAAACTGTTTTTT.

This clonotype was seen only a few times. This rearrangement joins TRBV27 to TRBJ1-5; TRBD1 is a possible D gene (5 bases). V lost 3 bases to trimming and J lost 2 bases, with 14 bases between them. Looked up from germline, CDR1 is MNHEY and CDR2 is SMNVEV (reference sequence). The CDR3 spans 16 residues. CDR3 DNA: TGTGCCAGCAGTTTCTCTTGGGGAGGGGGCAATCAGCCCCAGCATTTT. This codes for CASSFSWGGGNQPQHF.

This clonotype was found many times. This chain uses TRBV5-1 with TRBJ2-1; 8 nucleotides match TRBD2. CDR1 is SGHRS, CDR2 YFSETQ, per germline. The CDR3 is 16 residues long. After removal of 1 base from V and 4 bases from J, the junction contained 7 bases not matched to a gene. The CDR3 DNA follows: TGCGCCAGCAGCTTGTCCCGACTAGCGTCATACAATGAGCAGTTCTTC. Amino acid sequence: CASSLSRLASYNEQFF.

This clonotype was found many times. V usage is TRBV27 and J usage is TRBJ2-3; maybe TRBD2 (6 bases). Between the trimmed V and J ends, which lost 6 bases and 5 bases, there was a span of 15 bases. Per the germline V gene, CDR1 is MNHEY and CDR2 is SMNVEV (reference sequence). The CDR3 length is 14 residues. CDR3 region: CASSLAGMVDTQYF. DNA for the CDR3: TGTGCCAGCAGCCTCGCGGGAATGGTAGATACGCAGTATTTT.

This clonotype has only a few counts. It may be a read error: a sequence one base away is much more abundant. The chain couples TRBV7-8 to TRBJ2-1, with D unclear. This CDR3 region has 15 residues. Trimming pared 1 base from V and 5 bases from J, leaving 12 bases between. Germline V gene data show CDR1 as SGHVS and CDR2 as FQNEAQ. The CDR3 DNA follows: TGTGCCAGCAGCTTAGGGAGAAAAGCACACAATGAGCAGTTCTTC. Encoded protein: CASSLGRKAHNEQFF.

Only a few counts were recorded for this clonotype. A much larger clone differs from this one at a single base, so this may be a read error. The CDR3 DNA reads as TGTGCCAGCACCTCCCCGGACAGGGACGATCAGCCCCAGCATTTT. This sequence encodes CASTSPDRDDQPQHF. The rearrangement joins TRBV6-1 to TRBJ1-5, with TRBD1 identical over 8 bases. This CDR3 comprises 15 residues. Germline CDR1 and CDR2: MNHNS and SASEGT. V dropped 7 bases and J dropped 5; count of bases not matched to a gene: 10.

This clonotype was recorded at least ten times. The gene calls are TRBV28 and TRBJ2-7; no definite D call. The CDR3 runs 13 residues. The V and J ends lost 0 bases and 3 bases respectively, with 6 bases between them. CDR1 is MDHEN and CDR2 is SYDVKM in the germline V gene. CDR3 in amino acids: CASSLWPSYEQYF. For the CDR3, the DNA is TGTGCCAGCAGTTTATGGCCCAGCTACGAGCAGTACTTC. The variable domain in full, with the rest retrieved from reference TRBV28 and TRBJ2-7, is DVKVTQSSRYLVKRTGEKVFLECVQDMDHENMFWYRQDPGLGLRLIYFSYDVKMKEKGDIPEGYSVSREKKERFSLILESASTNQTSMYLCASSLWPSYEQYFGPGTRLTVT.

Only a few counts were recorded for this clonotype. The chain carries TRBV20-1 and TRBJ2-4, with D maybe TRBD1 (5 bases). The CDR3 has 17 residues. Trimming stripped 0 bases from V and 0 bases from J, with 15 bases between. Germline assignment: CDR1 DFQATT and CDR2 SNEGSKA (reference sequence). CDR3 bases: TGCAGTGCTAGAGATAGGGGCGAAGTCATAGCCAAAAACATTCAGTACTTC. Protein product: CSARDRGEVIAKNIQYF.

This clonotype has a count of ten or more. The chain recombines TRBV11-2 with TRBJ2-1; D remains ambiguous. The CDR3 runs 11 residues. The V end lost 4 bases, the J end lost 5 bases, and 3 bases lay between the germline ends. Germline V gene lookup returns CDR1 SGHAT and CDR2 FQNNGV. CDR3 sequence reads: CASSSHNEQFF. CDR3 bases: TGTGCCAGCAGCTCTCACAATGAGCAGTTCTTC.